These 12 T cell receptor beta chains were all obtained from the same sample, sequenced in a study of cytomegalovirus exposure and HLA in healthy donors. Amplification used 60 Vbeta primers and 13 Jbeta primers. Repertoires were generated with immunoSEQ multiplex PCR, while TCRdb's copy carries only in-frame clones and drops some. Of some 140,000 clones listed, 80% were seen once; the top ten hold 5.6%. The sample was PBMCs. All receptors come from a middle-aged woman in good health and CMV-seropositive.

This clone was found a few times. The chain couples TRBV27 to TRBJ2-1; TRBD2 aligns across 13 bases. The junction had 5 bases not matched to a gene; V was cut back by 5 bases and J by 1 base. Germline loops: CDR1 MNHEY, CDR2 SMNVEV (reference sequence). The CDR3 consists of 17 residues. The CDR3 here is CASSPRTSGRSYNEQFF. In DNA, the CDR3 is TGTGCCAGCAGTCCAAGGACTAGCGGGAGATCCTACAATGAGCAGTTCTTC.

The rearrangement links TRBV27 to TRBJ2-2; D gene ambiguous. Trimming took off 2 bases at V and 5 bases at J, with 9 bases between the two ends. The CDR3 covers 14 residues. Germline V gives CDR1 MNHEY, CDR2 SMNVEV (reference sequence). The CDR3 loop reads CASSLRRRTGELFF. The CDR3 DNA follows: TGTGCCAGCAGTTTACGAAGGAGAACCGGGGAGCTGTTTTTT.

The chain has TRBV5-6 and TRBJ2-2; a weak D match, TRBD1 (5 bases). The germline V and J ends were trimmed by 0 bases and 2 bases, with 11 bases remaining between them. CDR1 and CDR2 from the germline V gene are SGHDT and YYEEEE. This CDR3 is 16 amino acids long. CDR3 sequence (DNA): TGTGCCAGCAGCTTGGCATGGCAGGGTAACACCGGGGAGCTGTTTTTT. Encoded protein: CASSLAWQGNTGELFF.

J is TRBJ2-2 and V is TRBV27; TRBD2 is a possible D gene (5 bases). The V gene's germline CDR1 is MNHEY and CDR2 SMNVEV (reference sequence). The CDR3 totals 16 residues. V was cut by 3 bases and J by 2 bases, with 13 bases left in between. The CDR3 nucleotides read TGTGCCAGCAGTTTTAAGCTAGCTCCAAACACCGGGGAGCTGTTTTTT. It yields the protein CASSFKLAPNTGELFF.

The gene calls are TRBV6-1 and TRBJ2-5; 8 bases are shared with TRBD1. Germline V gene data show CDR1 as MNHNS and CDR2 as SASEGT. The CDR3 length is 16 residues. J was trimmed by 0 bases and V by 4 bases; bases with no gene match: 7. As DNA, the CDR3 is TGTGCCAGCAGTGGACGGACAGGGTCGTACCAAGAGACCCAGTACTTC. It is translated as CASSGRTGSYQETQYF.

The gene calls are TRBV2 and TRBJ2-1; a possible D gene is TRBD2 (7 bases). The CDR3 runs 16 residues. Trimming removed 2 bases at V and 9 bases at J, with 20 bases between. CDR1 is SNHLY and CDR2 is FYNNEI in the germline V gene. CDR3: CASSESLAVRGGEQFF. In nucleotides, the CDR3 is TGTGCCAGCAGTGAATCCCTAGCGGTGCGAGGGGGTGAGCAGTTCTTC.

This chain joins TRBV11-2 and TRBJ2-7, with TRBD1 identical over 12 bases. The CDR3 runs 15 residues. Germline V gives CDR1 SGHAT, CDR2 FQNNGV. V dropped 0 bases and J dropped 6; count of bases not matched to a gene: 3. This CDR3 is CASSLDGTGGVEQYF. In nucleotides, the CDR3 is TGTGCCAGCAGCTTAGACGGGACAGGGGGCGTCGAGCAGTACTTC. The whole variable domain, filled in from reference TRBV11-2 and TRBJ2-7, reads EAGVAQSPRYKIIEKRQSVAFWCNPISGHATLYWYQQILGQGPKLLIQFQNNGVVDDSQLPKDRFSAERLKGVDSTLKIQPAKLEDSAVYLCASSLDGTGGVEQYFGPGTRLTVT.

In this sample, this clone turned up a few times. This chain joins TRBV19 and TRBJ2-3; 10 positions match TRBD2. The junction had 3 bases not matched to a gene; V was cut back by 5 bases and J by 1 base. Germline-derived CDR1 and CDR2 are LNHDA and SQIVND (reference sequence). The CDR3 has 15 amino acids. The CDR3 bases are TGTGCCAGTAGTGCAGGGACTAGCGGCACAGATACGCAGTATTTT. Its translation: CASSAGTSGTDTQYF.

The chain links TRBV7-3 to TRBJ1-1; 9 bases agree with TRBD1. Looked up from germline, CDR1 is SGHTA and CDR2 is FQGTGA. Losses at the gene ends were 5 bases for V and 5 bases for J; bases not matched to a gene: 6. The CDR3 length is 14 residues. The CDR3 DNA is TGTGCCAGCAGCCCACAGGGGGCGGAGACTGAAGCTTTCTTT. Translating gives CASSPQGAETEAFF.

The table lists this clone with a few counts. V and J are TRBV18 and TRBJ2-5; TRBD1 agrees at 8 bases. Unmatched junction bases numbered 9, after V lost 6 bases and J lost 3 bases. The length of the CDR3 is 15 residues. CDR1 is KGHSH and CDR2 is LQKENI in the germline V gene. Here the CDR3 DNA reads TGTGCCAGCTCCCGGGACAGGTGGGGAGAAGAGACCCAGTACTTC. It is translated as CASSRDRWGEETQYF.

The rearrangement uses TRBV5-1 and TRBJ2-7; D not certain. V gave up 0 bases and J gave up 4 bases, with 5 bases separating them. Per germline, CDR1 SGHRS and CDR2 YFSETQ. The CDR3 contains 12 residues. CDR3 region: CASSLEPYEQYF. The DNA of the CDR3 is TGCGCCAGCAGCTTGGAGCCTTACGAGCAGTACTTC.

The chain carries TRBV5-1 and TRBJ2-3; D is undetermined. Germline CDR1 SGHRS, CDR2 YFSETQ. The ends were cut back, 4 bases at V and 0 bases at J, with 3 bases in the middle. There are 12 residues in the CDR3. CDR3 residues: CASSPSTDTQYF. For the CDR3, the DNA is TGCGCCAGCAGCCCTAGCACAGATACGCAGTATTTT.